Below, 17 T cell receptor beta chains from the same sample are listed, as sequenced in a study of blood T cell repertoires in COVID-19. Here immunoSEQ multiplex PCR was the method, and the copy in TCRdb shows in-frame clones only, minus some. This sample yields 65,000 to 90,000 clones, of which 70% to 85% are seen a single time; more than 20% belongs to the top ten. Material for sequencing was peripheral blood. The receptor source for this set is a man in his fifties or sixties with active or convalescent COVID-19.

The chain joins TRBV28 to TRBJ2-5; no clear D gene. V lost 0 bases, J lost 2 bases, and 7 bases lay in between. CDR1 is MDHEN and CDR2 is SYDVKM in the germline V gene. This CDR3 spans 14 amino acids. The CDR3 nucleotides read TGTGCCAGCAGTTTATGGACACATCAAGAGACCCAGTACTTC. Amino acid sequence: CASSLWTHQETQYF.

The rearrangement joins TRBV29-1 to TRBJ2-7; TRBD1 aligns across 10 bases. Trimming cost V 6 bases and J 6 bases; bases outside gene matches: 11. Germline assignment: CDR1 SQVTM and CDR2 ANQGSEA. The CDR3 runs 14 residues. The chain's CDR3 is CSVVLGQGSVEQYF. The CDR3, as DNA: TGCAGCGTGGTTTTGGGACAGGGGTCCGTCGAGCAGTACTTC.

The chain employs TRBV5-4 and TRBJ1-2; 7 bases align to TRBD1. With 4 bases clipped from V and 2 bases from J, the junction kept 8 bases outside the gene matches. CDR1 is SGHNT, CDR2 YYREEE, per germline (reference sequence). The CDR3 is 15 residues long. The CDR3 sequence is CASSPQGQTNYGYTF. The CDR3 DNA is TGTGCCAGCAGCCCCCAGGGACAGACAAACTATGGCTACACCTTC. Supplemented by reference TRBV5-4 and TRBJ1-2, the full variable domain reads ETGVTQSPTHLIKTRGQQVTLRCSSQSGHNTVSWYQQALGQGPQFIFQYYREEENGRGNFPPRFSGLQFPNYSSELNVNALELDDSALYLCASSPQGQTNYGYTFGSGTRLTVV.

The chain carries TRBV30 and TRBJ1-4, with D hard to call. Germline loops: CDR1 GTSNPN, CDR2 SVGIG (reference sequence). The CDR3 length is 14 residues. V gave up 2 bases and J gave up 7 bases, with 14 bases separating them. As DNA, the CDR3 is TGTGCCTGGAGTCACTCTAGTCGAGCTGAAAAACTGTTTTTT. Its translation is CAWSHSSRAEKLFF.

V gene TRBV28 combines with J gene TRBJ1-5; 9 bases agree with TRBD1. This CDR3 spans 18 amino acids. The trim removed 7 bases at V and 5 bases at J, leaving 18 bases unmatched. In germline, CDR1 is MDHEN, CDR2 SYDVKM. The CDR3 nucleotides read TGTGCCAGCACCTCTATGGGACAGGGTCAAATCCCCTATCAGCCCCAGCATTTT. Translated, it gives CASTSMGQGQIPYQPQHF.

The CDR3, as DNA: TGCGCCAGCAGCCAACCGGACAGGGGGCTGGGAACTAATGAAAAACTGTTTTTT. It encodes CASSQPDRGLGTNEKLFF. The gene calls are TRBV4-1 and TRBJ1-4; 11 bases are shared with TRBD1. V lost 2 bases, J lost 1 base, and 6 bases stayed unmatched. Per the germline V gene, CDR1 is MGHRA and CDR2 is YSYEKL. The CDR3 extends over 18 amino acids.

This chain links TRBV3-1 (or the pseudogene TRBV3-2) with TRBJ1-1; possibly TRBD1 for D (5 bases). Trimming pared 4 bases from V and 2 bases from J, leaving 20 bases between. The CDR3 is 17 residues long. CDR1 is LGHDT, CDR2 YNNKEL, per germline (reference sequence). Here the CDR3 reads CASSPRGEGDSNTEAFF. DNA of the CDR3: TGTGCCAGCAGCCCACGGGGGGAGGGAGACAGCAACACTGAAGCTTTCTTT.

This clone was detected only once. The V gene is TRBV11-2, the J gene TRBJ2-5; TRBD2 matches 14 bases. The junction had 5 bases not matched to a gene; V was cut back by 4 bases and J by 4 bases. The CDR3 is 16 amino acids. Germline V gene sequence: CDR1 SGHAT, CDR2 FQNNGV. The CDR3 sequence is CASSYQGTSGGETQYF. As DNA, the CDR3 is TGTGCCAGCAGCTACCAAGGGACTAGCGGGGGAGAGACCCAGTACTTC.

The chain is built from TRBV3-1 (or the pseudogene TRBV3-2) and TRBJ1-2; no reliable D call. There are 13 residues in the CDR3. Germline V CDR1 and CDR2: LGHDT, YNNKEL (reference sequence). V lost 1 base to trimming and J lost 8 bases, with 11 bases between them. CDR3 DNA: TGTGCCAGCAGCCAAGGGGCTCCGGGAGGCTACACCTTC. Its translation is CASSQGAPGGYTF.

CDR3 loop: CASSVRGFGNEQFF. DNA of the CDR3: TGTGCCAGCAGCGTACGGGGGTTCGGGAATGAGCAGTTCTTC. This sequence joins TRBV9 and TRBJ2-1; TRBD2 is a possible D gene (6 bases). Germline V CDR1 and CDR2: SGDLS, YYNGEE. V was shortened by 1 base and J by 7 bases, with 12 bases between the two germline ends. CDR3 length: 14 amino acids.

The chain joins TRBV12-3 or TRBV12-4 to TRBJ2-1, with D perhaps matching TRBD2 (6 bases). Trimming stripped 3 bases from V and 4 bases from J, with 7 bases between. This CDR3 is 13 amino acids long. The CDR3 region is CASSLREYNEQFF. The CDR3 nucleotides read TGTGCCAGCAGTTTGCGGGAATACAATGAGCAGTTCTTC.

The chain links TRBV7-8 to TRBJ2-3; no definite D call. Deletions cut 7 bases from V and 1 base from J, with 18 bases between. This CDR3 region has 16 residues. CDR1 is SGHVS and CDR2 is FQNEAQ in the germline V gene. The CDR3 coding sequence is TGTGCCAGCACGATTATCACTCCTACCCGCACAGATACGCAGTATTTT. Residues: CASTIITPTRTDTQYF.

The chain links TRBV7-9 to TRBJ2-5; 8 bases align to TRBD1. The CDR3 consists of 14 residues. V dropped 4 bases and J dropped 4; count of bases not matched to a gene: 5. Per germline, CDR1 SEHNR and CDR2 FQNEAQ (reference sequence). The CDR3 reads CASSSSGGGETQYF. In DNA form, the CDR3 reads TGTGCCAGCAGCTCCTCAGGGGGCGGAGAGACCCAGTACTTC.

This chain connects TRBV5-1 to TRBJ2-1; possible D gene TRBD2, 5 bases. Germline lookup yields CDR1 SGHRS and CDR2 YFSETQ. V was trimmed by 0 bases and J by 3 bases, leaving 10 bases between them. The CDR3 has 15 residues. CDR3 loop: CASSLDGENYNEQFF. The CDR3 nucleotides are TGCGCCAGCAGCTTGGACGGGGAGAACTACAATGAGCAGTTCTTC.

This chain links TRBV5-1 with TRBJ2-6, with D unresolved. Germline V gene data show CDR1 as SGHRS and CDR2 as YFSETQ. V lost 1 base and J 7 bases, leaving 3 bases between the germline ends. This CDR3 comprises 12 residues. The CDR3 DNA is TGCGCCAGCAGCTTGTCAGCCAACGTCCTGACTTTC. Encoded protein: CASSLSANVLTF.

The rearrangement links TRBV18 to TRBJ2-5; D gene unclear. The V end lost 3 bases, the J end lost 2 bases, and 4 bases lay between the germline ends. The germline V gene encodes CDR1 KGHSH and CDR2 LQKENI. CDR3 length: 12 residues. CDR3 sequence: CASSPRQETQYF. For the CDR3, the DNA is TGTGCCAGCTCACCGAGACAAGAGACCCAGTACTTC.

This clone came up once. The chain links TRBV29-1 to TRBJ2-1, with TRBD1 matching 11 bases. The CDR3 contains 18 residues. The germline V gene has CDR1 SQVTM and CDR2 ANQGSEA. The V gene end was trimmed by 5 bases and the J gene end by 0 bases; junction bases not matched to a gene: 12. The CDR3 here is CSVRTGGDLGRSYNEQFF. For the CDR3, the DNA is TGCAGCGTTCGGACAGGGGGCGATCTTGGACGCTCCTACAATGAGCAGTTCTTC.